The 21 T cell receptor beta chains presented below share a single source sample, sequenced in a study of OX40 agonist ivuxolimab in advanced cancers. Clones were sequenced by immunoSEQ multiplex PCR, and TCRdb holds only the in-frame ones, with some missing. The table has more than 20,000 clones, around 85% seen once. The sample was CD4+ or CD8+ T cells sorted from blood, taken in a trial of the OX40 agonist ivuxolimab. The receptor set was obtained from an adult with an advanced solid tumor such as melanoma, head and neck, liver or kidney cancer.

This clone was picked up one time. The chain recombines TRBV5-4 with TRBJ2-2, with TRBD2 matching over 8 bases. Looked up from germline, CDR1 is SGHNT and CDR2 is YYREEE (reference sequence). The CDR3 has 16 amino acids. After removal of 3 bases from V and 6 bases from J, the junction contained 10 bases not matched to a gene. The CDR3 reads CASSSEQRGYPGELFF. DNA of the CDR3: TGTGCCAGCAGCTCGGAGCAGCGGGGGTACCCCGGGGAGCTGTTTTTT.

This clone was found once. The V and J genes are TRBV9 and TRBJ2-2; D is ambiguous. V was cut by 3 bases and J by 9 bases, with 3 bases left in between. This CDR3 has 10 residues. The germline V gene encodes CDR1 SGDLS and CDR2 YYNGEE. CDR3 loop: CASSGRELFF. The CDR3 nucleotides are TGTGCCAGCAGCGGACGGGAGCTGTTTTTT.

V is TRBV2 and J is TRBJ2-5, with D possibly being TRBD1 (6 bases). Germline values: CDR1 SNHLY, CDR2 FYNNEI. The CDR3 spans 13 residues. Trimming left V 10 bases short and J 3 bases short, with 15 bases between. DNA of the CDR3: TGTGCCATCGAACAGGGTAGGGAAGAGACCCAGTACTTC. Its translation is CAIEQGREETQYF.

CDR3 nucleotide sequence: TGTGCCTGGAGCGCCCCTGGGCACTTCCAAGAGACCCAGTACTTC. As protein: CAWSAPGHFQETQYF. The chain recombines TRBV30 with TRBJ2-5, with D hard to call. V was cut by 3 bases and J by 1 base, with 15 bases left in between. Germline CDR1 reads GTSNPN; CDR2 reads SVGIG (reference sequence). There are 15 residues in the CDR3.

CDR3 region: CASSYVGTSSFHEQFF. CDR3 coding DNA: TGTGCCAGCAGTTACGTCGGGACTAGTAGTTTCCATGAGCAGTTCTTC. This chain connects TRBV6-6 to TRBJ2-1; 8 nucleotides line up with TRBD2. Germline CDR1 reads MNHNY; CDR2 reads SVGAGI (reference sequence). J gave up 8 bases and V 2 bases, and 11 bases lay outside the gene matches. The CDR3 sequence is 16 residues long.

The chain couples TRBV10-3 to TRBJ2-1, with 13 bases identical to TRBD2. With V trimmed by 6 bases and J by 7 bases, 6 bases remained unmatched. Germline CDR1 is ENHRY and CDR2 is SYGVKD. The CDR3 sequence is 15 residues long. The chain's CDR3 is CAISSGLAGVNEQFF. The DNA for the CDR3 is TGTGCCATCAGCTCAGGACTAGCGGGAGTAAATGAGCAGTTCTTC.

This clone was observed a single time. This CDR3 reads CASSVFSKGYEQFF. The CDR3 DNA reads TGTGCCAGCAGTGTTTTCTCCAAGGGGTATGAGCAGTTCTTC. This chain uses TRBV2 with TRBJ2-1, with a weak D call TRBD1 (5 bases). The V gene lost 4 bases and the J gene lost 8 bases, with 15 bases spanning the gap. Germline loops: CDR1 SNHLY, CDR2 FYNNEI. The length of the CDR3 is 14 residues.

The CDR3 bases are TGTGCCAGCAGCTTGGTGCGGGGGATTGCGGCTTGGAGCTCCTACGAGCAGTACTTC. This encodes CASSLVRGIAAWSSYEQYF. The chain uses TRBV5-6 and TRBJ2-7; 7 positions match TRBD2. The J segment lost 0 bases and the V segment lost 0 bases, leaving 15 bases of the junction unmatched. CDR3 length equals 19 residues. The V gene's germline CDR1 is SGHDT and CDR2 YYEEEE.

This chain connects TRBV27 to TRBJ2-7, with D possibly being TRBD1 (6 bases). Between the trimmed V and J ends, which lost 4 bases and 4 bases, there was a span of 20 bases. Germline CDR1 and CDR2: MNHEY and SMNVEV (reference sequence). The CDR3 is made up of 16 amino acids. This CDR3 is CASSSKLGHRFYEQYF. In nucleotides, the CDR3 is TGTGCCAGCAGTTCGAAATTGGGACACCGGTTTTACGAGCAGTACTTC.

The chain uses TRBV19 and TRBJ2-6, with D perhaps TRBD1 (6 bases). There are 18 residues in the CDR3. Per the germline V gene, CDR1 is LNHDA and CDR2 is SQIVND (reference sequence). With 2 bases removed from V and 4 bases from J, the gap between germline ends came to 18 bases. CDR3 in amino acids: CASSILFWGRYGANVLTF. The DNA of the CDR3 is TGTGCCAGTAGTATACTCTTTTGGGGGCGGTACGGGGCCAACGTCCTGACTTTC.

The chain is built from TRBV6-6 and TRBJ1-1; TRBD1 aligns across 10 bases. The CDR3 extends over 16 amino acids. From germline, CDR1 is MNHNY and CDR2 SVGAGI (reference sequence). J gave up 2 bases and V 6 bases, and 9 bases lay outside the gene matches. The CDR3 spells CASSLDRGRPNTEAFF. The CDR3 DNA sequence: TGTGCCAGCAGCCTGGACAGGGGGAGACCAAACACTGAAGCTTTCTTT.

The gene calls are TRBV4-1 and TRBJ2-3; no definite D call. Germline CDR1 reads MGHRA; CDR2 reads YSYEKL. There are 14 residues in the CDR3. Trimming took 4 bases from V and 4 from J, leaving 12 bases between them. CDR3 loop: CASSPSIVADTQYF. The DNA of the CDR3 is TGCGCCAGCAGCCCAAGCATTGTGGCAGATACGCAGTATTTT.

This rearrangement joins TRBV27 to TRBJ2-1, with D perhaps matching TRBD2 (6 bases). The V end lost 3 bases, the J end lost 5 bases, and 14 bases lay between the germline ends. CDR3 size: 15 residues. Germline-derived CDR1 and CDR2 are MNHEY and SMNVEV (reference sequence). The CDR3 reads CASSFIAGLDNEQFF. The CDR3 DNA reads TGTGCCAGCAGTTTTATTGCGGGGCTCGACAATGAGCAGTTCTTC.

This clone was detected only once. The chain couples TRBV5-4 to TRBJ1-4; no definite D call. CDR1 is SGHNT, CDR2 YYREEE, per germline (reference sequence). CDR3 length equals 12 residues. The ends were cut back, 0 bases at V and 8 bases at J, with 5 bases in the middle. The CDR3 nucleotides are TGTGCCAGCAGCTTGGTTGGGGAAAAACTGTTTTTT. Translating it yields CASSLVGEKLFF.

This clone was observed a few times. The chain recombines TRBV9 with TRBJ2-6; D remains ambiguous. V lost 0 bases and J lost 0, with 4 bases in between. Germline assignment: CDR1 SGDLS and CDR2 YYNGEE. The CDR3 extends over 15 amino acids. The CDR3 reads CASSVGFSGANVLTF. In DNA, the CDR3 is TGTGCCAGCAGCGTAGGGTTCTCTGGGGCCAACGTCCTGACTTTC.

This clone was observed once. The gene calls are TRBV29-1 and TRBJ2-2, with D perhaps TRBD1 (6 bases). The CDR3 is 13 amino acids. Per the germline V gene, CDR1 is SQVTM and CDR2 is ANQGSEA. Deletions cut 8 bases from V and 2 bases from J, with 12 bases between. CDR3 sequence: CSMLQGNTGELFF. CDR3 nucleotides: TGCAGCATGTTACAGGGAAACACCGGGGAGCTGTTTTTT.

The chain links TRBV5-1 to TRBJ2-2; 10 bases are a match to TRBD2. J gave up 4 bases and V 3 bases, and 12 bases lay outside the gene matches. Germline CDR1 is SGHRS and CDR2 is YFSETQ. The CDR3 is 18 amino acids. CDR3 protein: CASSSEVLAGARTGELFF. CDR3 nucleotides: TGCGCCAGCAGCTCCGAAGTCCTAGCGGGGGCGCGCACCGGGGAGCTGTTTTTT.

This chain uses TRBV9 with TRBJ2-1, with 9 bases lining up with TRBD2. The germline gives CDR1 SGDLS, CDR2 YYNGEE. V lost 4 bases to trimming and J lost 8 bases; unmatched junction nucleotides: 10. The CDR3 is 15 residues long. The CDR3 DNA sequence: TGTGCCAGCAGCCTAAGGGGACTAGCATCACATGAGCAGTTCTTC. Translating it yields CASSLRGLASHEQFF.

V is TRBV7-9 and J is TRBJ2-7; 10 bases align to TRBD2. The V and J ends lost 5 bases and 6 bases, in that order; junction bases with no gene match: 16. CDR1 and CDR2 from the germline V gene are SEHNR and FQNEAQ (reference sequence). The CDR3 is made up of 17 amino acids. CDR3 sequence (DNA): TGTGCCAGCAGCGGAAGTTCACTAGCGGGATGGACCGCCGAGCAGTACTTC. Protein sequence: CASSGSSLAGWTAEQYF. Complete variable domain (other parts from reference TRBV7-9 and TRBJ2-7): DTGVSQNPRHKITKRGQNVTFRCDPISEHNRLYWYRQTLGQGPEFLTYFQNEAQLEKSRLLSDRFSAERPKGSFSTLEIQRTEQGDSAMYLCASSGSSLAGWTAEQYFGPGTRLTVT.

In DNA, the CDR3 is TGTGCCAGCAGCGAATCCGATAGCCAAGGGGGGGTTTACGAGCAGTACTTC. This gives the protein CASSESDSQGGVYEQYF. The chain has TRBV9 and TRBJ2-5, with D perhaps TRBD2 (7 bases). The J call may be mistaken, given a closer DNA end match to TRBJ2-7. The CDR3 sequence is 17 residues long. Germline-derived CDR1 and CDR2 are SGDLS and YYNGEE.

This clone was seen a handful of times. This chain joins TRBV11-3 and TRBJ2-7, with TRBD2 as a possible D gene (6 bases). The CDR3 runs 15 residues. Trimming took 3 bases from V and 2 from J, leaving 14 bases between them. Germline CDR1 and CDR2: SGHNT and YENEEA. CDR3 in amino acids: CASSLNQDYAYEQYF. CDR3 coding DNA: TGTGCCAGCAGCTTGAACCAGGACTATGCCTACGAGCAGTACTTC. Full variable domain (remainder filled in from reference TRBV11-3 and TRBJ2-7): EAGVVQSPRYKIIEKKQPVAFWCNPISGHNTLYWYLQNLGQGPELLIRYENEEAVDDSQLPKDRFSAERLKGVDSTLKIQPAELGDSAVYLCASSLNQDYAYEQYFGPGTRLTVT.